Sequencing of this T cell receptor (beta chain) was carried out in a study of metastatic and nonmetastatic thyroid tumors. The ends were cut back, 2 bases at V and 5 bases at J, with 16 bases in the middle. The CDR3 extends over 15 amino acids. The germline V gene has CDR1 KGHSH and CDR2 LQKENI. In the source study's methods: Building a distant-metastasis classifier for papillary thyroid cancer drew on CDR3 differences across clinicopathological groups. TCRdb reassembled clones from the PCR reads with MiXCR. TCRdb's processing, not the study's, gives the V and J calls here. The table has approximately 14,000 clones, about 34% seen once. By share, this clone counts as medium-sized. No patient had received any treatment before thyroid surgery.

Source material: tumor tissue. The sequence was collected from a male donor with papillary thyroid cancer or a benign thyroid nodule (not recorded which). Some clones in this sample may be carry-over from other donors' samples. V gene TRBV18 combines with J gene TRBJ2-7, with a weak D call TRBD1 (7 bases). The CDR3 protein is CASSPLQARGDEQYF. For the CDR3, the DNA is TGTGCCAGCTCACCATTACAGGCCAGGGGGGACGAGCAGTACTTC.